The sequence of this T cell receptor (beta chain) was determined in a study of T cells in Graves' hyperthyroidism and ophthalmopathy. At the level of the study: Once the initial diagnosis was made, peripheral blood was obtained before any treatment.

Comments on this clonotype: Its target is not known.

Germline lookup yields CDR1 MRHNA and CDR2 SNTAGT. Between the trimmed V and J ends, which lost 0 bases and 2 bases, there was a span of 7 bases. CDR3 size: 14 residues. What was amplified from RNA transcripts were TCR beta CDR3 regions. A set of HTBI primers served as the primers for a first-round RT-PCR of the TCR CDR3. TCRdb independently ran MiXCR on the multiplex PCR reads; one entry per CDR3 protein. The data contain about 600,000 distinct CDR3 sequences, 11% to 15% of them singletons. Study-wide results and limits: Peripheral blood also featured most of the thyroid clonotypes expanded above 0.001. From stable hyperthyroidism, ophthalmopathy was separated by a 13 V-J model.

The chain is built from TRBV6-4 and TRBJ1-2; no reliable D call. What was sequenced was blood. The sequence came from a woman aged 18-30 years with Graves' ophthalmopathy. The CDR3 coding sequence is TGTGCCAGCAGTGACTCGGGAGGCAACTATGGCTACACCTTC. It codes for CASSDSGGNYGYTF.